A selection of T cell receptor beta chains follows, all from one sample in a study of T cells in Graves' hyperthyroidism and ophthalmopathy. TCRdb analysed the multiplex PCR reads with MiXCR anew, one entry per CDR3 protein. Here the sample spans about 420,000 distinct CDR3 sequences, around 13% being singletons. The specimen was blood. The receptor set was obtained from a woman aged 18-30 years with Graves' hyperthyroidism. Both conserved end residues are part of each CDR3. Each record gives: J gene, clone size, V gene, D gene, CDR3 DNA, CDR3 protein. D genes are given only for firm matches. The listing skips clone size in some rows; elsewhere it reads once, few, many or a size class.

J: TRBJ2-1
size: .
V: TRBV4-1
D: TRBD1
DNA: TGCGCCAGCAGCCACCCGGGACAGTACAATGAGCAGTTCTTC
CDR3: CASSHPGQYNEQFF

J: TRBJ2-5
size: many
V: TRBV12-3/TRBV12-4
D: TRBD1
DNA: TGTGCCAGCAGTAACTCACTGAGGGGGCGAGTTAAAGAGACCCAGTACTTC
CDR3: CASSNSLRGRVKETQYF

J: TRBJ2-1
size: many
V: TRBV6-1
D: .
DNA: TGTGCCAGCAGTTATTTAAGGTGGAATGAGCAGTTCTTC
CDR3: CASSYLRWNEQFF

J: TRBJ2-1
size: few
V: TRBV6-2/TRBV6-3
D: TRBD1
DNA: TGTGCCAGCAGTTACGACAGGGTGAATGAGCAGTTCTTC
CDR3: CASSYDRVNEQFF

J: TRBJ2-7
size: many
V: TRBV2
D: .
DNA: TGTGCCAGCAGTGCCACGACTAGAAGCTCCTACGAGCAGTACTTC
CDR3: CASSATTRSSYEQYF

J: TRBJ2-1
size: few
V: TRBV24-1
D: TRBD1
DNA: TGTGTCACCAGTGAGGGACAGAGCTCCTACAATGAGCAGTTCTTC
CDR3: CVTSEGQSSYNEQFF

J: TRBJ2-3
size: many
V: TRBV15
D: TRBD1
DNA: TGTGCCACCAGCAGAAATGCGGGACAGGGAGTCACAGATACGCAGTATTTT
CDR3: CATSRNAGQGVTDTQYF

J: TRBJ2-7
size: .
V: TRBV5-6
D: .
DNA: TGTGCCAGCAGCCTGACAGTGGACCCCTACGAGCAGTACTTC
CDR3: CASSLTVDPYEQYF

J: TRBJ2-5
size: few
V: TRBV4-3
D: .
DNA: TGCGCCAGCAGCCAAGATTCCGGGGAGACCCAGTACTTC
CDR3: CASSQDSGETQYF

J: TRBJ2-3
size: many
V: TRBV20-1
D: .
DNA: TGCAGTGCTAGATCGCTAACGGACCGCACAGATACGCAGTATTTT
CDR3: CSARSLTDRTDTQYF

J: TRBJ2-4
size: .
V: TRBV9
D: .
DNA: TGTGCCAGCAGCCCTCGGACAGAGGAAAACATTCAGTACTTC
CDR3: CASSPRTEENIQYF

J: TRBJ2-1
size: many
V: TRBV20-1
D: TRBD2
DNA: TGCAGTGCCCTACCGGTTAGCGGGACGGATGAGCAGTTCTTC
CDR3: CSALPVSGTDEQFF

J: TRBJ1-1
size: few
V: TRBV7-9
D: .
DNA: TGTGCCAGCAGCTTTTTAGAGAGTGGGGCTGAAGCTTTCTTT
CDR3: CASSFLESGAEAFF

J: TRBJ2-1
size: .
V: TRBV20-1
D: .
DNA: TGCAGTGCTAGGGGAGCTAGCTCCGGGGTGAACAATGAGCAGTTCTTC
CDR3: CSARGASSGVNNEQFF

J: TRBJ2-1
size: many
V: TRBV6-1
D: .
DNA: TGTGCCAGCAGTGAGATAGGTTCTAACAATGAGCAGTTCTTC
CDR3: CASSEIGSNNEQFF

J: TRBJ1-1
size: many
V: TRBV18
D: .
DNA: TGTGCCAGCTCACCGTACGGGGACGCTGAAGCTTTCTTT
CDR3: CASSPYGDAEAFF

J: TRBJ2-7
size: .
V: TRBV7-2
D: TRBD1
DNA: TGTGCCAGCAGCCCCGGGACAGGGGGCTTGGACGAGCAGTACTTC
CDR3: CASSPGTGGLDEQYF

J: TRBJ2-5
size: many
V: TRBV2
D: .
DNA: TGTGCCAGCAGTGCTTTGGGGGGCCAGACCCAGTACTTC
CDR3: CASSALGGQTQYF

J: TRBJ2-7
size: many
V: TRBV6-5
D: TRBD1
DNA: TGTGCCAGCAGTTACTCGTTCCCGGACAGGGTCAACACCTACGAGCAGTACTTC
CDR3: CASSYSFPDRVNTYEQYF

J: TRBJ1-1
size: many
V: TRBV7-2
D: .
DNA: TGTGCCAGCAGTTCGGGACTGGGGAACACTGAAGCTTTCTTT
CDR3: CASSSGLGNTEAFF

J: TRBJ2-7
size: many
V: TRBV20-1
D: .
DNA: TGCAGTGCTACTGACAGGAACCCCTACGAGCAGTACTTC
CDR3: CSATDRNPYEQYF

J: TRBJ1-5
size: many
V: TRBV12-3/TRBV12-4
D: .
DNA: TGTGCCAGCAGACCTGACGGGGGCAATCAGCCCCAGCATTTT
CDR3: CASRPDGGNQPQHF

J: TRBJ1-6
size: many
V: TRBV20-1
D: .
DNA: TGCAGTGCTAGAGTTGGTCAGAGTAATTCACCCCTCCACTTT
CDR3: CSARVGQSNSPLHF